Each of the 27 T cell receptor beta chains below was sequenced from the same sample in a study of T cells in Graves' hyperthyroidism and ophthalmopathy. The investigators amplified TCR beta CDR3 regions from RNA transcripts. Carried out on the TCR CDR3, a first-round RT-PCR used the HTBI primer set. In TCRdb, the multiplex PCR reads were re-called with MiXCR into one record per CDR3 protein. The sample consists of a few hundred thousand distinct CDR3 sequences, about a sixth of them appearing once. Sequenced input: blood. The receptor source for this set is a woman aged 35 to 49 with Graves' ophthalmopathy.

This clonotype was seen at least ten times. This chain joins TRBV2 and TRBJ2-2; D call uncertain. The CDR3 sequence is 13 residues long. Germline CDR1 and CDR2: SNHLY and FYNNEI. V gave up 6 bases and J gave up 0 bases, with 5 bases separating them. The CDR3 DNA is TGTGCCAGCAGGGGGACGAACACCGGGGAGCTGTTTTTT. This codes for CASRGTNTGELFF.

This clonotype has a handful of counts. The gene calls are TRBV29-1 and TRBJ2-1; 9 bases are shared with TRBD2. The CDR3 length is 17 residues. V was pared by 1 base and J by 8 bases, with 15 bases of the junction left unmatched. The germline CDR1 and CDR2 sequences are SQVTM and ANQGSEA. The CDR3 DNA reads TGCAGCGTTGAAGGGGTAGTGGTTAGCGGGAGTTTCGATGAGCAGTTCTTC. Protein: CSVEGVVVSGSFDEQFF.

This clonotype was seen many times. The rearrangement uses TRBV2 and TRBJ2-3; D remains ambiguous. Germline values: CDR1 SNHLY, CDR2 FYNNEI. V lost 8 bases and J 8 bases, leaving 8 bases between the germline ends. The CDR3 is made up of 10 amino acids. CDR3 DNA sequence: TGTGCCAGCTTTCTGGGTACGCAGTATTTT. Protein product: CASFLGTQYF.

V is TRBV2 and J is TRBJ1-5; 9 positions match TRBD1. This CDR3 contains 13 residues. V was pared by 6 bases and J by 15 bases, with 12 bases of the junction left unmatched. The V gene's germline CDR1 is SNHLY and CDR2 FYNNEI. This CDR3 is CASRDRGGWALHF. Here the CDR3 DNA reads TGTGCCAGCAGGGACAGGGGCGGTTGGGCCCTGCATTTT.

This rearrangement joins TRBV6-2 or TRBV6-3 to TRBJ2-7; the D gene is possibly TRBD2 (6 bases). Germline lookup yields CDR1 MNHEY and CDR2 SVGEGT. The CDR3 totals 17 residues. V lost 0 bases and J 0 bases, leaving 15 bases between the germline ends. CDR3 DNA sequence: TGTGCCAGCAGTTACTCACCAGGGACTTTTACCTCCTACGAGCAGTACTTC. This translates into CASSYSPGTFTSYEQYF.

This rearrangement joins TRBV11-2 to TRBJ2-2; D unresolved. V was cut by 5 bases and J by 10 bases, with 8 bases left in between. The CDR3 has 11 amino acids. Germline V gives CDR1 SGHAT, CDR2 FQNNGV. CDR3 sequence: CASSPLEELFF. CDR3 in DNA: TGTGCCAGCAGCCCACTGGAGGAGCTGTTTTTT.

This clonotype has ten or more counts. This chain joins TRBV6-2 or TRBV6-3 and TRBJ1-2, with TRBD1 matching 7 bases. Trimming cost V 6 bases and J 6 bases; bases outside gene matches: 10. The V gene's germline CDR1 is MNHEY and CDR2 SVGEGT. The CDR3 sequence is 14 residues long. The CDR3 coding sequence is TGTGCCAGCAGATCCGGGACAGACCTTGATGGCTACACCTTC. It is translated as CASRSGTDLDGYTF.

There are a few counts of this clonotype. The chain couples TRBV5-1 to TRBJ2-5, with D possibly matching TRBD1 (5 bases). V was shortened by 2 bases and J by 5 bases, with 16 bases between the two germline ends. This CDR3 region has 15 residues. In germline, CDR1 is SGHRS, CDR2 YFSETQ. The CDR3 loop reads CASSLAPMWGETQYF. CDR3 DNA: TGCGCCAGCAGCTTAGCCCCCATGTGGGGCGAGACCCAGTACTTC.

This clonotype was counted at least ten times. The CDR3 here is CSARTSGRTDTQYF. The DNA for the CDR3 is TGCAGTGCAAGGACTAGCGGGAGAACAGATACGCAGTATTTT. The rearrangement uses TRBV20-1 and TRBJ2-3; TRBD2 matches 13 bases. Trimming at V came to 6 bases and at J to 3 bases, leaving 3 bases not matched to a gene. The CDR3 has 14 amino acids. Germline V CDR1 and CDR2: DFQATT, SNEGSKA (reference sequence).

This clonotype was counted many times. This chain connects TRBV28 to TRBJ1-1; unclear D gene. This CDR3 has 13 residues. In germline, CDR1 is MDHEN, CDR2 SYDVKM. Trimming stripped 10 bases from V and 5 bases from J, with 17 bases between. The CDR3 nucleotides are TGTGCCACCGGTAACCCCCGGGGAACTGAAGCTTTCTTT. Translating it yields CATGNPRGTEAFF.

This clonotype has just a few counts. DNA for the CDR3: TGTGCCAGCAGGCTTAGGGATGCAACTAATGAAAAACTGTTTTTT. The encoded protein is CASRLRDATNEKLFF. This rearrangement joins TRBV7-8 to TRBJ1-4; D gene uncertain. Germline V gene sequence: CDR1 SGHVS, CDR2 FQNEAQ. This CDR3 has 15 amino acids. V was shortened by 6 bases and J by 0 bases, with 11 bases between the two germline ends.

This clonotype was observed many times. V is TRBV5-1 and J is TRBJ1-2; 9 bases match TRBD1. V gave up 5 bases and J gave up 4 bases; unmatched junction bases: 6. This CDR3 is 14 amino acids long. CDR1 SGHRS and CDR2 YFSETQ come from the germline V gene. The CDR3 DNA sequence: TGCGCCAGCAGTCAAGGGACAGGGCTCTATGGCTACACCTTC. Translating it yields CASSQGTGLYGYTF.

The genes are TRBV20-1 and TRBJ1-1, with a possible D match to TRBD1 (6 bases). The CDR3 totals 16 residues. The germline CDR1 and CDR2 sequences are DFQATT and SNEGSKA (reference sequence). V was shortened by 0 bases and J by 3 bases, with 17 bases between the two germline ends. DNA for the CDR3: TGCAGTGCTAGAGATCGGGGGCGGTGGGTCGACACTGAAGCTTTCTTT. Its translation: CSARDRGRWVDTEAFF.

This clonotype was seen a few times. The chain uses TRBV2 and TRBJ2-7; TRBD2 aligns across 8 bases. The CDR3 sequence is 15 residues long. V shed 2 bases, J shed 7 bases, and the junction held 10 bases outside the gene matches. Germline V gene sequence: CDR1 SNHLY, CDR2 FYNNEI. The DNA for the CDR3 is TGTGCCAGCAGTGAATGGGCGGGAGGTTGGGGAGAGCAGTACTTC. Amino acid sequence: CASSEWAGGWGEQYF.

The V and J genes are TRBV12-5 and TRBJ1-2, with TRBD1 matching over 8 bases. This CDR3 region has 17 residues. Trimming took 4 bases from V and 3 from J; bases not matched to a gene: 13. Germline V lookup: CDR1 LGHNT, CDR2 FRNRAP. CDR3 nucleotides: TGTGCTAGTGGTTCCCGGGACAGGAAACATCTGGACTATGGCTACACCTTC. Translation gives CASGSRDRKHLDYGYTF.

CDR3 nucleotides: TGTGCCATCAGTGACCGGGACTTTGGCGAGCAGTACTTC. Its protein is CAISDRDFGEQYF. The chain joins TRBV10-3 to TRBJ2-7; tentatively, D is TRBD2 (6 bases). V lost 3 bases and J 6 bases, leaving 12 bases between the germline ends. Germline-derived CDR1 and CDR2 are ENHRY and SYGVKD. This CDR3 has 13 residues.

The chain recombines TRBV9 with TRBJ1-1, with D possibly TRBD1 on 6 matching bases. From germline, CDR1 is SGDLS and CDR2 YYNGEE. This CDR3 comprises 14 residues. V shed 7 bases and J shed 4 bases, with 17 bases lying between them. This CDR3 reads CASGGGGLLTEAFF. The DNA of the CDR3 is TGTGCCAGCGGAGGTGGGGGGCTACTCACTGAAGCTTTCTTT.

The chain uses TRBV12-3 or TRBV12-4 and TRBJ2-7; 7 nucleotides agree with TRBD2. Trimming removed 0 bases from V and 5 bases from J; junction bases left unmatched: 4. The CDR3 is 14 amino acids. This CDR3 is CASSLAWGGDEQYF. CDR3 nucleotides: TGTGCCAGCAGTTTAGCCTGGGGGGGGGACGAGCAGTACTTC.

Comment on this clonotype: With a much larger clone just one base away, this may be a read error. The rearrangement uses TRBV5-1 and TRBJ2-3, with D uncertain. CDR3 length: 13 residues. Germline V CDR1 and CDR2: SGHRS, YFSETQ. The chain's CDR3 is CASSLVSPDTLYF. The CDR3 bases are TGCGCCAGCAGCTTAGTTAGTCCAGATACGCTGTATTTT.

This clonotype was picked up many times. The chain links TRBV27 to TRBJ2-3; 10 positions agree with TRBD2. V trimming: 6 bases; J trimming: 4 bases; junction bases outside the gene matches: 16. CDR3 length equals 18 residues. The germline V gene encodes CDR1 MNHEY and CDR2 SMNVEV (reference sequence). Written as DNA, the CDR3 is TGTGCCAGCAGACCCCGCCCAGGGTTTGGGACTAGCGCAGATACGCAGTATTTT. Translation gives CASRPRPGFGTSADTQYF.

This clonotype appeared many times. The genes are TRBV5-5 and TRBJ1-1; D is uncertain. Trimming removed 0 bases from V and 5 bases from J, with 14 bases in between. Germline V CDR1 and CDR2: SGHKS, YYEKEE (reference sequence). This CDR3 contains 15 residues. The CDR3 loop reads CASSLAVHVGTEAFF. In nucleotides, the CDR3 is TGTGCCAGCAGCTTGGCGGTTCATGTGGGGACTGAAGCTTTCTTT.

In the case of this clonotype: Sequence at one end of the junction differs from germline and may be a read error. The chain links TRBV6-2 or TRBV6-3 to TRBJ2-7; D may be TRBD2 (6 bases). The CDR3 runs 14 residues. In germline, CDR1 is MNHEY, CDR2 SVGEGT. The CDR3 here is CATSYGGNSYEQYF. DNA for the CDR3: TGTGCCACCAGTTACGGGGGAAATTCCTACGAGCAGTACTTC.

This clonotype has just a few counts. This chain uses TRBV5-1 with TRBJ2-3, with D tentatively TRBD2 (5 bases). CDR1 and CDR2 from the germline V gene are SGHRS and YFSETQ. Trimming left V 4 bases short and J 0 bases short, with 12 bases between. This CDR3 is 15 amino acids long. CDR3 region: CASSRDRSSTDTQYF. DNA of the CDR3: TGCGCCAGCAGCCGGGATAGGAGCAGCACAGATACGCAGTATTTT.

This clonotype was picked up a small number of times. The chain has TRBV6-2 or TRBV6-3 and TRBJ1-2; a weak D match, TRBD1 (6 bases). CDR1 and CDR2 (germline): MNHEY, SVGEGT. The length of the CDR3 is 13 residues. The V gene lost 5 bases and the J gene lost 4 bases, with 11 bases spanning the gap. CDR3 nucleotides: TGTGCCAGCAGTATCGAGGGGGGCTATGGCTACACCTTC. Translation gives CASSIEGGYGYTF.

This rearrangement joins TRBV29-1 to TRBJ1-6, with 7 nucleotides matching TRBD1. Unmatched junction bases numbered 7, after V lost 5 bases and J lost 3 bases. CDR1 is SQVTM and CDR2 is ANQGSEA in the germline V gene. The CDR3 consists of 15 residues. In nucleotides, the CDR3 is TGCAGCGTTACCCTGGGGACAGTCTATAATTCACCCCTCCACTTT. Its translation is CSVTLGTVYNSPLHF.

The genes are TRBV20-1 and TRBJ2-7; TRBD2 matches at 8 bases. With 5 bases clipped from V and 3 bases from J, the junction kept 6 bases outside the gene matches. The germline V gene encodes CDR1 DFQATT and CDR2 SNEGSKA (reference sequence). There are 13 residues in the CDR3. CDR3 sequence reads: CSASGLGVYEQYF. CDR3 in DNA: TGCAGTGCTTCGGGACTAGGGGTCTACGAGCAGTACTTC.

In its sample, this clonotype was seen once. With a much larger clone just one base away, this may be a read error. This chain connects TRBV6-5 to TRBJ2-5, with unresolved D. The ends were cut back, 2 bases at V and 2 bases at J, with 9 bases in the middle. CDR1 MNHEY and CDR2 SVGAGI come from the germline V gene. CDR3 length: 14 amino acids. The CDR3 DNA is TGTGCCAGCAGTTACGGGCAGGAACAAGAGACCCAGTACTTC. Translation: CASSYGQEQETQYF.